The next 2 T cell receptor beta chains were all read from a single sample in a study of regulatory T cells in long-lasting Graves disease. Library construction for TCR beta used iRepertoire HTBI primers and Arm-PCR of CDR3 regions. TCRdb reanalysed the multiplex PCR reads using MiXCR and keeps one entry per CDR3 protein. Among hundreds of thousands of distinct CDR3 sequences, over 12% were seen once, and the ten largest hold about 8.3%. Time point denoted: newly diagnosed GD, antithyroid drugs for less than 3 months. Preparation of the TCR library used RNA extracted from PBMCs. The sample was also linked to a second study, of T cells in Graves' hyperthyroidism and ophthalmopathy.

Sequencing was performed on peripheral blood mononuclear cells (PBMCs), taken at new diagnosis, from a patient treated with antithyroid drugs. All receptors come from a woman aged 40 to 50 with Graves disease.

This clonotype was counted many times. The chain combines TRBV12-3 or TRBV12-4 with TRBJ2-2; D may be TRBD1 or TRBD2 (5 bases each). The CDR3 is 16 amino acids. The germline V and J ends were trimmed by 4 bases and 7 bases, with 19 bases remaining between them. CDR3 loop: CASSSGLFPAGGELFF. CDR3 DNA sequence: TGTGCCAGCAGTTCGGGGCTCTTTCCCGCGGGCGGGGAGCTGTTTTTT.

The chain employs TRBV5-6 and TRBJ2-7; either TRBD1 or TRBD2 may supply D (5 bases each). CDR3 length equals 19 residues. The germline V and J ends were trimmed by 8 bases and 0 bases, with 30 bases remaining between them. Germline lookup yields CDR1 SGHDT and CDR2 YYEEEE. CDR3 amino acids: CASKYLGAVSSAPSYEQYF. As DNA, the CDR3 is TGTGCCAGTAAATACCTTGGGGCCGTGAGTAGCGCCCCCTCCTACGAGCAGTACTTC.